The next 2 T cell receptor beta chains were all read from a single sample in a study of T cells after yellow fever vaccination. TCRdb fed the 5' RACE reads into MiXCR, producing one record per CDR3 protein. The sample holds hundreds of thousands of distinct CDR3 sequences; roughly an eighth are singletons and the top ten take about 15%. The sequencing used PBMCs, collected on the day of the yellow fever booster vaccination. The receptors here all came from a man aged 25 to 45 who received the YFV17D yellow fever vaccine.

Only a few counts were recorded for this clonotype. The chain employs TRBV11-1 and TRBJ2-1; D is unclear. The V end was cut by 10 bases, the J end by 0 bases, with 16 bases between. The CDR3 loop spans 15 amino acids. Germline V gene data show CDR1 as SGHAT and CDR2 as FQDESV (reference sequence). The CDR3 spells CATRRAVSSYNEQFF. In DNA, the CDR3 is TGTGCCACCCGACGGGCGGTAAGCTCCTACAATGAGCAGTTCTTC.

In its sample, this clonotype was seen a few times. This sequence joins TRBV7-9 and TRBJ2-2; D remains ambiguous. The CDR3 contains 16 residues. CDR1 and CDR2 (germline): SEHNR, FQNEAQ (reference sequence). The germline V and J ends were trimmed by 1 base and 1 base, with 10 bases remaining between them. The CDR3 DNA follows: TGTGCCAGCAGCTTAGGGGTGGATCTGAACACCGGGGAGCTGTTTTTT. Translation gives CASSLGVDLNTGELFF.